This T cell receptor beta chain is from a study of human T cells and chemical hapten exposure. About the research overall: Doses of diphenylcyclopropenone went to the patients' scalps weekly throughout the approximately 26-week study. Upper-back patch tests with 0.01% DPC were read at 6 days.

TCRdb redid the calling of the RACE reads with MiXCR, one entry per CDR3 protein. The repertoire consists of roughly 38,000 distinct CDR3 sequences, with roughly 7.6% occurring once and the leading ten covering around 1.2%. This clonotype was recorded many times. Time point defined: pre-sensitization, week 0. As to treatment: therapeutic diphenylcyclopropenone sensitization with weekly scalp DPC. Blood sampling occurred before each patch-test application. This TCR was sampled from a woman aged 45-60 years with alopecia areata. Some clones in this sample may be carry-over from other donors' samples. The sequenced sample was whole blood, obtained in connection with sensitization to the hapten diphenylcyclopropenone (DPC).

CDR3 sequence reads: CASSLVGSGVDEQFF. CDR3 coding DNA: TGTGCCAGCAGCTTAGTTGGGAGCGGGGTCGATGAGCAGTTCTTC. The chain has TRBV11-2 and TRBJ2-1, with 7 bases identical to TRBD2. The trim removed 1 base at V and 8 bases at J, leaving 8 bases unmatched. The CDR3 has 15 amino acids. Germline V lookup: CDR1 SGHAT, CDR2 FQNNGV.